These 4 T cell receptor beta chains came from one sample sequenced in a study of T cell changes during pregnancy in multiple sclerosis. Data came from immunoSEQ multiplex PCR; TCRdb stores just in-frame clones and leaves some out. The sample yields roughly 100,000 clones, 91% seen once. The sequencing used peripheral blood, collected before pregnancy. Every receptor here comes from a female donor with multiple sclerosis, enrolled in a pregnancy study.

Details on this clone: At one end the junction does not follow the germline gene, possibly because of a read error. This rearrangement joins TRBV7-7 to TRBJ2-7; D gene unclear. The CDR3 runs to 14 residues. CDR1 and CDR2 from the germline V gene are SSHAT and FNYEAQ (reference sequence). The CDR3 coding sequence is TGTGCTAGCAGCTTAAATCCGACTGGCCACGAGCAGTACTTC. It translates to CASSLNPTGHEQYF.

V gene TRBV18 combines with J gene TRBJ2-7; 7 positions match TRBD2. The CDR3 runs 21 residues. Germline-derived CDR1 and CDR2 are KGHSH and LQKENI. The J segment lost 2 bases and the V segment lost 6 bases, leaving 28 bases of the junction unmatched. The CDR3 DNA follows: TGTGCCAGCTCGCTCCCGGGGTTTTCTAGCGTTTTAGGCGGGGGTCCCTACGAGCAGTACTTC. It translates to CASSLPGFSSVLGGGPYEQYF.

The chain joins TRBV19 to TRBJ2-3; 11 bases are shared with TRBD2. Germline values: CDR1 LNHDA, CDR2 SQIVND (reference sequence). V lost 4 bases, J lost 4 bases, and 4 bases stayed unmatched. CDR3 length: 15 residues. DNA of the CDR3: TGTGCCAGTAGTACCATAGCGGGGGGGGCAGATACGCAGTATTTT. Protein product: CASSTIAGGADTQYF.

V is TRBV7-3 and J is TRBJ2-2, with TRBD2 as a possible D gene (7 bases). With 0 bases removed from V and 0 bases from J, the gap between germline ends came to 11 bases. CDR1 and CDR2 from the germline V gene are SGHTA and FQGTGA. The length of the CDR3 is 17 residues. The CDR3 loop is CASSLTVGGPNTGELFF. The DNA for the CDR3 is TGTGCCAGCAGCTTAACTGTCGGGGGGCCGAACACCGGGGAGCTGTTTTTT.